The 23 T cell receptor beta chains presented below share a single source sample, sequenced in a study of T cells in Graves' hyperthyroidism and ophthalmopathy. Researchers amplified the TCR beta CDR3 regions from RNA transcripts. The HTBI set primed first-round TCR CDR3 RT-PCR. TCRdb fed the multiplex PCR reads into MiXCR, producing one record per CDR3 protein. Seen here are some 560,000 distinct CDR3 sequences, 14% observed once, and the top ten hold roughly 13%. The sequenced material came from blood. The receptors come from a woman between 40 and 50 years old with Graves' hyperthyroidism.

This clonotype appeared a few times. The chain joins TRBV5-5 to TRBJ1-6; possible D gene TRBD1, 5 bases. The V end was cut by 4 bases, the J end by 7 bases, with 15 bases between. CDR1 and CDR2 (germline): SGHKS, YYEKEE (reference sequence). The CDR3 covers 15 residues. Written as DNA, the CDR3 is TGTGCCAGCAGCCCAGTCATAGGGGACAATTCACCCCTCCACTTT. The encoded protein is CASSPVIGDNSPLHF.

At least ten counts were recorded for this clonotype. The J gene is TRBJ2-1, the V gene TRBV7-3; D gene unclear. CDR1 is SGHTA and CDR2 is FQGTGA in the germline V gene. Trimming left V 5 bases short and J 8 bases short, with 10 bases between. CDR3 length: 12 amino acids. As DNA, the CDR3 is TGTGCCAGCAGCCTCCGTCCGGATGAGCAGTTCTTC. Its translation is CASSLRPDEQFF.

This clonotype was observed many times. The rearrangement uses TRBV5-1 and TRBJ1-6; no definite D call. The V gene's germline CDR1 is SGHRS and CDR2 YFSETQ. The CDR3 is made up of 14 amino acids. V shed 4 bases and J shed 5 bases, with 10 bases lying between them. The CDR3 region is CASSPAENNSPLHF. The CDR3 DNA sequence: TGCGCCAGCAGCCCTGCAGAGAATAATTCACCCCTCCACTTT.

A few counts support this clonotype. The chain has TRBV9 and TRBJ2-1; maybe TRBD1 (6 bases). Germline CDR1 is SGDLS and CDR2 is YYNGEE. V lost 0 bases, J lost 5 bases, and 9 bases lay in between. The CDR3 sequence is 14 residues long. As DNA, the CDR3 is TGTGCCAGCAGCGTAGACAGGGTAGACAATGAGCAGTTCTTC. Its protein product is CASSVDRVDNEQFF.

This clonotype has just a few counts. This chain joins TRBV19 and TRBJ2-2, with 9 bases fitting TRBD2. CDR1 and CDR2 (germline): LNHDA, SQIVND (reference sequence). Trimming at V came to 6 bases and at J to 7 bases, leaving 9 bases not matched to a gene. The CDR3 has 15 amino acids. CDR3 nucleotides: TGTGCCAGTAGAACCCGCGGGAGGGCTAACGGGGAGCTGTTTTTT. Translating it yields CASRTRGRANGELFF.

This clonotype was counted many times. This chain connects TRBV2 to TRBJ2-1, with 10 bases that match TRBD2. From germline, CDR1 is SNHLY and CDR2 FYNNEI. V lost 1 base to trimming and J lost 12 bases; unmatched junction nucleotides: 9. The CDR3 contains 15 residues. The CDR3 here is CASSEGLAGELRQFF. The CDR3 DNA reads as TGTGCCAGCAGTGAAGGTCTAGCGGGAGAGTTGAGGCAGTTCTTC.

This clonotype has a count of ten or more. This chain joins TRBV27 and TRBJ2-3; D is perhaps TRBD1 (6 bases). V was pared by 8 bases and J by 2 bases, with 20 bases between. Germline V lookup: CDR1 MNHEY, CDR2 SMNVEV (reference sequence). The CDR3 covers 16 residues. In nucleotides, the CDR3 is TGTGCCAGCTCTTTCCCCGGACAGAGCCTCACAGATACGCAGTATTTT. It encodes CASSFPGQSLTDTQYF.

This clonotype came up a few times. The chain is built from TRBV7-9 and TRBJ1-4; D may be TRBD1 (5 bases). Trimming shortened V by 4 bases and J by 0 bases, and 9 bases separated the two germline ends. The CDR3 contains 15 residues. Germline V gives CDR1 SEHNR, CDR2 FQNEAQ (reference sequence). CDR3 sequence: CASSSDSATNEKLFF. The CDR3 region has the DNA TGTGCCAGCAGCTCCGACAGCGCAACTAATGAAAAACTGTTTTTT.

This clonotype was counted ten times or more. The chain couples TRBV28 to TRBJ2-2; TRBD1 agrees at 9 bases. Trimming removed 6 bases from V and 1 base from J; junction bases left unmatched: 6. CDR3 length equals 16 residues. Germline V CDR1 and CDR2: MDHEN, SYDVKM. CDR3 DNA: TGTGCCAGCAGCATTGGACAGGGGTTGAACACCGGGGAGCTGTTTTTT. As protein: CASSIGQGLNTGELFF.

In its sample, this clonotype was seen many times. This sequence joins TRBV5-1 and TRBJ2-2, with no clear D. Between the trimmed V and J ends, which lost 1 base and 6 bases, there was a span of 10 bases. The CDR3 covers 14 residues. Per the germline V gene, CDR1 is SGHRS and CDR2 is YFSETQ. The CDR3 DNA is TGCGCCAGCAGCTTGTTGGAGTCGGCCGGGGAGCTGTTTTTT. It is translated as CASSLLESAGELFF.

This clonotype was seen at least ten times. The genes are TRBV6-2 or TRBV6-3 and TRBJ1-3; tentative D call: TRBD1 (6 bases). The ends were cut back, 8 bases at V and 0 bases at J, with 11 bases in the middle. The length of the CDR3 is 14 residues. Germline assignment: CDR1 MNHEY and CDR2 SVGEGT. DNA for the CDR3: TGTGCCAGCGGGGGCCGCTTCTCTGGAAACACCATATATTTT. It yields the protein CASGGRFSGNTIYF.

In its sample, this clonotype was seen a few times. The chain carries TRBV29-1 and TRBJ2-7; TRBD2 is a possible D gene (5 bases). Germline V gives CDR1 SQVTM, CDR2 ANQGSEA. Between the trimmed V and J ends, which lost 6 bases and 5 bases, there was a span of 11 bases. The CDR3 has 11 amino acids. The CDR3 nucleotides read TGCAGCGTCGCACGGGAAGACGAGCAGTACTTC. Its protein is CSVAREDEQYF.

This clonotype has just a few counts. The J gene is TRBJ2-5, the V gene TRBV20-1; D not certain. From germline, CDR1 is DFQATT and CDR2 SNEGSKA (reference sequence). V was clipped by 3 bases and J by 1 base, with 9 bases between them. CDR3 length: 13 residues. CDR3 nucleotides: TGCAGTGCTAGTGGTTTGTTCCAAGAGACCCAGTACTTC. Protein product: CSASGLFQETQYF.

This clonotype was detected many times. This chain uses TRBV7-3 with TRBJ2-1, with D hard to call. Per the germline V gene, CDR1 is SGHTA and CDR2 is FQGTGA. The CDR3 spans 12 residues. V was shortened by 2 bases and J by 6 bases, with 5 bases between the two germline ends. CDR3 in amino acids: CASSLRANEQFF. The CDR3 DNA reads as TGTGCCAGCAGCTTACGGGCCAATGAGCAGTTCTTC.

This clonotype was observed many times. The V gene is TRBV30, the J gene TRBJ2-7; perhaps D is TRBD1 or TRBD2 (5 bases each). The CDR3 covers 14 residues. CDR1 and CDR2 (germline): GTSNPN, SVGIG (reference sequence). V was cut by 1 base and J by 4 bases, with 14 bases left in between. CDR3 in amino acids: CAWSADGAGYEQYF. The DNA for the CDR3 is TGTGCCTGGAGTGCGGACGGGGCGGGTTACGAGCAGTACTTC.

This clonotype was counted only a few times. This chain uses TRBV5-1 with TRBJ1-4; D is perhaps TRBD1 (6 bases). Germline assignment: CDR1 SGHRS and CDR2 YFSETQ. The CDR3 covers 16 residues. V lost 8 bases and J 0 bases, leaving 17 bases between the germline ends. Here the CDR3 reads CASRVTGTSTNEKLFF. Here the CDR3 DNA reads TGCGCCAGTAGGGTGACAGGTACCTCAACTAATGAAAAACTGTTTTTT.

This clonotype was seen a handful of times. This sequence joins TRBV9 and TRBJ2-3; D is possibly TRBD1 (6 bases). V shed 3 bases and J shed 5 bases, with 19 bases lying between them. CDR1 and CDR2 from the germline V gene are SGDLS and YYNGEE. This CDR3 has 16 residues. In DNA, the CDR3 is TGTGCCAGCAGCGAGGGGGTGGGGGTGGGAAAAGATACGCAGTATTTT. This codes for CASSEGVGVGKDTQYF.

The chain couples TRBV7-2 to TRBJ1-4; possible D gene TRBD1, 6 bases. This CDR3 spans 15 amino acids. CDR1 SGHTA and CDR2 FQGNSA come from the germline V gene. Deletions cut 5 bases from V and 3 bases from J, with 13 bases between. CDR3 loop: CASSQTGQSNEKLFF. The CDR3 region has the DNA TGTGCCAGCAGCCAAACCGGACAGTCTAATGAAAAACTGTTTTTT.

This clonotype was detected a few times. The rearrangement joins TRBV6-5 to TRBJ2-4, with 8 bases identical to TRBD1. CDR1 MNHEY and CDR2 SVGAGI come from the germline V gene. Trimming took 0 bases from V and 7 from J; bases not matched to a gene: 5. This CDR3 is 15 amino acids long. The CDR3 reads CASSYSGQGVNIQYF. The CDR3 region has the DNA TGTGCCAGCAGTTACTCAGGACAGGGAGTGAACATTCAGTACTTC.

This clonotype occurred many times. J is TRBJ2-1 and V is TRBV28; D possibly corresponds to TRBD2 (5 bases). Trimming removed 2 bases at V and 7 bases at J, with 15 bases between. The CDR3 runs to 15 residues. CDR1 is MDHEN, CDR2 SYDVKM, per germline. The DNA for the CDR3 is TGTGCCAGCAGTTTAGCAGGAGGTTCAACGAATGAGCAGTTCTTC. This encodes CASSLAGGSTNEQFF.

This clonotype was detected a few times. The CDR3 coding sequence is TGTGCCAGCAGTCCGCCTGCTAGCGGGAGATACAATGAGCAGTTCTTC. Its protein is CASSPPASGRYNEQFF. The chain combines TRBV27 with TRBJ2-1; TRBD2 aligns across 10 bases. Germline CDR1 reads MNHEY; CDR2 reads SMNVEV (reference sequence). The trim removed 5 bases at V and 4 bases at J, leaving 8 bases unmatched. The CDR3 contains 16 residues.

This clonotype was seen many times. The rearrangement joins TRBV12-3 or TRBV12-4 to TRBJ2-1; D gene uncertain. The CDR3 covers 14 residues. Trimming took 4 bases from V and 7 from J, leaving 14 bases between them. The CDR3 DNA sequence: TGTGCCAGCAGTTCGGGCCAAGTAAGGAATGAGCAGTTCTTC. Translation: CASSSGQVRNEQFF.

The table lists this clonotype with many counts. The gene calls are TRBV28 and TRBJ1-5; D not resolved. V lost 2 bases and J lost 0, with 11 bases in between. From germline, CDR1 is MDHEN and CDR2 SYDVKM. CDR3 length equals 16 residues. The CDR3 DNA is TGTGCCAGCAGTTTAATGAAAGCCTATAGCAATCAGCCCCAGCATTTT. It specifies CASSLMKAYSNQPQHF.